This TCR beta chain was retrieved from a study of T cell clonotyping in hematopoietic cell transplantation. Points from the study as a whole: CD4 and CD8 repertoire contributions could not be separated without sorting.

V lost 2 bases to trimming and J lost 6 bases, with 8 bases between them. Germline-derived CDR1 and CDR2 are GTSNPN and SVGIG (reference sequence). This CDR3 comprises 12 residues. Regarding this clone: The antigen remains unidentified.

Some clones are missing from TCRdb's copy, which holds only in-frame ones; the method was immunoSEQ multiplex PCR. The sample shows 70,000 or so clones, 90% to 95% of them seen only once. This chain links TRBV30 with TRBJ2-1; D is unresolved. This receptor was taken from a man aged 45-65 years in good health. Some clones in this sample may be carry-over from other donors' samples. Sequencing input: peripheral blood mononuclear cells. The CDR3 nucleotides read TGTGCCTGGAGTCTCCGGTTCAATGAGCAGTTCTTC. Encoded protein: CAWSLRFNEQFF.